The present TCR beta chain was sequenced within a study of blood T cell repertoires in COVID-19. Under the authors' procedure: Amplification of reference gene primers provided the estimated nucleated cell counts. Measured with immunoSEQ multiplex PCR; TCRdb has only the in-frame clones, and not every one. The V and J calls and clone size were taken over from that table, and D and trimming were inferred from the DNA. Here the sample spans about 160,000 clones, 85% to 95% being singletons. The germline gives CDR1 LGHDT, CDR2 YNNKEL (reference sequence). V gave up 1 base and J gave up 8 bases; unmatched junction bases: 3. CDR3 length: 14 amino acids.

The chain is built from TRBV3-1 (or the pseudogene TRBV3-2) and TRBJ2-2; 8 bases map to TRBD2. The source material was peripheral blood. The receptor was isolated from a woman between 45 and 60 years old with acute or convalescent COVID-19. In DNA form, the CDR3 reads TGTGCCAGCAGCCAAGCGGGAGGGCGGGGGGAGCTGTTTTTT. Amino acid sequence: CASSQAGGRGELFF.